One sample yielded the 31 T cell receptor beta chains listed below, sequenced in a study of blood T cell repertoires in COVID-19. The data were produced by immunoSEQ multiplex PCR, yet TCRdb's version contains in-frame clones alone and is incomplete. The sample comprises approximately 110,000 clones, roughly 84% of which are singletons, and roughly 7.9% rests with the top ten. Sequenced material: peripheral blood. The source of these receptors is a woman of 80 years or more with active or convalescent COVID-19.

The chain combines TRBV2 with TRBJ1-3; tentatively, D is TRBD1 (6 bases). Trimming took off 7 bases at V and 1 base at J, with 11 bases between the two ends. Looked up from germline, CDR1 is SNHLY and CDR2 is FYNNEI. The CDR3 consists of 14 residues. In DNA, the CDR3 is TGTGCCAGCAAAAACAGGGTTTCTGGAAACACCATATATTTT. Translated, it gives CASKNRVSGNTIYF.

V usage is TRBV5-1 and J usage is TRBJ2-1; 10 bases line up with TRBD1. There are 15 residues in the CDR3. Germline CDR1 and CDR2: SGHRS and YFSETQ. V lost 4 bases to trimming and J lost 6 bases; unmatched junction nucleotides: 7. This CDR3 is CASSPGTGVLNEQFF. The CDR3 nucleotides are TGCGCCAGCAGCCCCGGGACAGGGGTCCTCAATGAGCAGTTCTTC.

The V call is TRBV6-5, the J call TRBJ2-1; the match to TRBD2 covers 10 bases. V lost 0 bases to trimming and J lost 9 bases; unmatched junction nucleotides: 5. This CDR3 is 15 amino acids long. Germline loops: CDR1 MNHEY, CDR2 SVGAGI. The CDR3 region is CASSYSSGRAAEQFF. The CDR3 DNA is TGTGCCAGCAGTTACTCCAGCGGGAGGGCCGCTGAGCAGTTCTTC.

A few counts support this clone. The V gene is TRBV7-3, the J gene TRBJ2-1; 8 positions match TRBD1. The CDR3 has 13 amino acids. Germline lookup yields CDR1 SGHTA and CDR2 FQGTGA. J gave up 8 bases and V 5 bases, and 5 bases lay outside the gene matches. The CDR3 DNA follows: TGTGCCAGCAGCAGAGACAGGGGTCATGAGCAGTTCTTC. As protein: CASSRDRGHEQFF.

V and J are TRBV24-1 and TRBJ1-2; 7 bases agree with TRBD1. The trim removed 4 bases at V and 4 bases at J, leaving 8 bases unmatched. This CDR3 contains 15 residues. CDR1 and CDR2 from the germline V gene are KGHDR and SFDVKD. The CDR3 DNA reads TGTGCCACCAGTGAATCGGGACAGCGTGCCTATGGCTACACCTTC. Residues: CATSESGQRAYGYTF.

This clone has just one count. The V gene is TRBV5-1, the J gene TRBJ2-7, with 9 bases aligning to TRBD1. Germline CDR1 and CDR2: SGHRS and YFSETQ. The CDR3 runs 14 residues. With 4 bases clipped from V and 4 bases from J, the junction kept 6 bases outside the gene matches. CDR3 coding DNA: TGCGCCAGCAGCCCAACAGGGGGCAGGTACGAGCAGTACTTC. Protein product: CASSPTGGRYEQYF.

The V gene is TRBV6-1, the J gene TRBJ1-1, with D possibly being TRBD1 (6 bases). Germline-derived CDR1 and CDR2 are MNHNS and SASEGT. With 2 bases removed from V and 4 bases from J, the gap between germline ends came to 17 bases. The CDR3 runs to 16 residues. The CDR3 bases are TGTGCCAGCAGTGAACCTCAGCAACAGGGATTCACTGAAGCTTTCTTT. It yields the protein CASSEPQQQGFTEAFF.

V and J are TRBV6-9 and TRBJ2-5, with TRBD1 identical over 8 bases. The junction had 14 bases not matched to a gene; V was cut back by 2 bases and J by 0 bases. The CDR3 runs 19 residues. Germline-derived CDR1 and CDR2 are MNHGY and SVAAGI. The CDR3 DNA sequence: TGTGCCAGCAGTTATGGTCTGCCACTGCGGACAGGGAACCAAGAGACCCAGTACTTC. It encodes CASSYGLPLRTGNQETQYF.

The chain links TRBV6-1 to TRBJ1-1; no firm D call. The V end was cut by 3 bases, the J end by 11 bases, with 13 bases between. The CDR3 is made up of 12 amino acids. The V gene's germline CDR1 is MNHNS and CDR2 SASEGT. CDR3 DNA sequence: TGTGCCAGCAGTGACAGGATTCTCCACGCTTTCTTT. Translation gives CASSDRILHAFF.

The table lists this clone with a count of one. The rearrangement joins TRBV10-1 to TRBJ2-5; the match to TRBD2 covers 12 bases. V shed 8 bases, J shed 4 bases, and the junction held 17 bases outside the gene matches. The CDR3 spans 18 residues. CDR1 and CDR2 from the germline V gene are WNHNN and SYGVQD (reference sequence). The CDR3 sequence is CASQGLAGTEIGGETQYF. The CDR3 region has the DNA TGCGCCAGCCAGGGACTAGCGGGTACCGAAATAGGGGGAGAGACCCAGTACTTC.

The CDR3 DNA follows: TGTGCCACCAGTGATTTGCCCCGGTCCAGGTCCTTCATCAATGAGCAGTTCTTC. It specifies CATSDLPRSRSFINEQFF. The chain employs TRBV24-1 and TRBJ2-1; the D is unclear. The V and J ends lost 0 bases and 6 bases respectively, with 20 bases between them. In germline, CDR1 is KGHDR, CDR2 SFDVKD. The CDR3 loop spans 18 amino acids.

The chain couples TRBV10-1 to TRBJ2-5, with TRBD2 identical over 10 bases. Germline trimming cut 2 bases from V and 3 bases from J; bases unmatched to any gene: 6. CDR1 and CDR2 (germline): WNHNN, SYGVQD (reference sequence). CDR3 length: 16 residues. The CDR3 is CASSEGLAGVEETQYF. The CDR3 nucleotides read TGCGCCAGCAGTGAGGGGCTAGCGGGAGTAGAAGAGACCCAGTACTTC.

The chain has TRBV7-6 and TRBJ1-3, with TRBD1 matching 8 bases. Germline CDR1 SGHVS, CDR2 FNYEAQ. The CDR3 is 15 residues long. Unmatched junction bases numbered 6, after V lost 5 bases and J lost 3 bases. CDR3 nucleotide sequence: TGTGCCAGCAGCCCCAGGACAGGGATTGGAAACACCATATATTTT. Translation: CASSPRTGIGNTIYF.

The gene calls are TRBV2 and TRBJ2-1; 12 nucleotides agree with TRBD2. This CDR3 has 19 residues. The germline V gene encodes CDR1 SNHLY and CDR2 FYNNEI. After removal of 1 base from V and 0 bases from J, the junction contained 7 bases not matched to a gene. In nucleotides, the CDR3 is TGTGCCAGCAGTGAAGAGACTAGCGGGGGACCGAGCTCCTACAATGAGCAGTTCTTC. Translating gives CASSEETSGGPSSYNEQFF.

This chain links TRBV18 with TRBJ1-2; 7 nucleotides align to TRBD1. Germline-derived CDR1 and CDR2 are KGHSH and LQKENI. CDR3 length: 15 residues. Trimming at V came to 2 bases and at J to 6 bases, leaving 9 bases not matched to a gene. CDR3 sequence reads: CASSPGREGANGYTF. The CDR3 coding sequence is TGTGCCAGCTCACCAGGAAGAGAGGGGGCGAATGGCTACACCTTC.

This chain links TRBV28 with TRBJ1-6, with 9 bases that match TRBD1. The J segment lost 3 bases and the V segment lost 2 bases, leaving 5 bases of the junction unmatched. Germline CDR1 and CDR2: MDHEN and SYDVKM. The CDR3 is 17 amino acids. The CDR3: CASSLKQGAYYNSPLHF. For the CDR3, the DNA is TGTGCCAGCAGTTTAAAACAGGGGGCTTACTATAATTCACCCCTCCACTTT. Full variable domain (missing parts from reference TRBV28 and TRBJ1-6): DVKVTQSSRYLVKRTGEKVFLECVQDMDHENMFWYRQDPGLGLRLIYFSYDVKMKEKGDIPEGYSVSREKKERFSLILESASTNQTSMYLCASSLKQGAYYNSPLHFGNGTRLTVT.

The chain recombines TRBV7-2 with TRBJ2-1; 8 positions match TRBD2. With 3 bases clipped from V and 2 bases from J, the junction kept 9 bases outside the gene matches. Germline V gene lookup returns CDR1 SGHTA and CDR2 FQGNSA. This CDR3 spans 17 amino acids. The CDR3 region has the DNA TGTGCCAGCAGCTTGGGTAGCGGGGTTTCCCCCTACAATGAGCAGTTCTTC. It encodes CASSLGSGVSPYNEQFF.

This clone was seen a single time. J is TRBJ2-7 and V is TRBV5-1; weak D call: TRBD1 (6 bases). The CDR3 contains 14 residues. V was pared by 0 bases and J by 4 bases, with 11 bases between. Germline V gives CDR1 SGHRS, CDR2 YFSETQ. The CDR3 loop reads CASSLGPGAYEQYF. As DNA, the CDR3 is TGCGCCAGCAGCTTGGGCCCAGGGGCGTACGAGCAGTACTTC. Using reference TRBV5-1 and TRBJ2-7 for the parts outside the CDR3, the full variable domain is KAGVTQTPRYLIKTRGQQVTLSCSPISGHRSVSWYQQTPGQGLQFLFEYFSETQRNKGNFPGRFSGRQFSNSRSEMNVSTLELGDSALYLCASSLGPGAYEQYFGPGTRLTVT.

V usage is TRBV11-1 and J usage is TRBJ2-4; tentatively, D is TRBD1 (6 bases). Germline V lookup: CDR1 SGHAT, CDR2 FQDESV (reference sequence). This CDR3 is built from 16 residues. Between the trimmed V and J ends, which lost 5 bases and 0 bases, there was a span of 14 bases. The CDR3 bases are TGTGCCAGCAGCCCTTCCGGACAGCTAGCCAAAAACATTCAGTACTTC. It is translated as CASSPSGQLAKNIQYF.

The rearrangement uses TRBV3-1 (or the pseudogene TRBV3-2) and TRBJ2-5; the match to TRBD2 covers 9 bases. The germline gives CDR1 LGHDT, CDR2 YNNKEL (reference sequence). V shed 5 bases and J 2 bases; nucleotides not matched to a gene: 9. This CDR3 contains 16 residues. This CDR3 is CASSEVRLAAQETQYF. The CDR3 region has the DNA TGTGCCAGCAGCGAGGTCAGACTAGCGGCACAAGAGACCCAGTACTTC.

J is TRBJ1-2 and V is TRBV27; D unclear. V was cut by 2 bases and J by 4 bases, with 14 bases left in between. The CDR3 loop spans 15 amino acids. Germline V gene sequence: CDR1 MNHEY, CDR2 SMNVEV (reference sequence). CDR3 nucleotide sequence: TGTGCCAGCAGTTTAACCGGGAGACTACTCTATGGCTACACCTTC. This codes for CASSLTGRLLYGYTF.

For the CDR3, the DNA is TGTGCCAGCAGTTCCCCATACTATCCCGGGGAGCTGTTTTTT. Translating gives CASSSPYYPGELFF. The V and J genes are TRBV6-5 and TRBJ2-2, with D hard to call. V was clipped by 4 bases and J by 6 bases, with 12 bases between them. The CDR3 spans 14 residues. Germline CDR1 and CDR2: MNHEY and SVGAGI.

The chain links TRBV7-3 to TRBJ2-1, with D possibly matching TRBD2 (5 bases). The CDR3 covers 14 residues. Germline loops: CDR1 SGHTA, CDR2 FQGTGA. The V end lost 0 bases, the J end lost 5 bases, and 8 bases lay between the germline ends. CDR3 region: CASSLTRADNEQFF. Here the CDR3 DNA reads TGTGCCAGCAGCTTAACGAGGGCAGACAATGAGCAGTTCTTC.

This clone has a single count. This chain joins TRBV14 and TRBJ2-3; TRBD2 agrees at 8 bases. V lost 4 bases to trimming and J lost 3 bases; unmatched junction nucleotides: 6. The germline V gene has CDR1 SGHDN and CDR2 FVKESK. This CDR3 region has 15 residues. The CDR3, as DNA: TGTGCCAGCAGCCGAGGGCGCGGGGGGACAGATACGCAGTATTTT. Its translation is CASSRGRGGTDTQYF. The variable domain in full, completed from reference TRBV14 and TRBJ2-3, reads EAGVTQFPSHSVIEKGQTVTLRCDPISGHDNLYWYRRVMGKEIKFLLHFVKESKQDESGMPNNRFLAERTGGTYSTLKVQPAELEDSGVYFCASSRGRGGTDTQYFGPGTRLTVL.

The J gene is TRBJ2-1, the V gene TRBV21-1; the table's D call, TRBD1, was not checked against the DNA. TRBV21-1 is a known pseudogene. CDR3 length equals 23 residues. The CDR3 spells CASSKGDNPTYPKINKGDNEQFF. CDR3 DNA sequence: TGTGCCAGCAGCAAAGGGGATAATCCGACTTACCCAAAGATAAATAAGGGGGACAATGAGCAGTTCTTC.

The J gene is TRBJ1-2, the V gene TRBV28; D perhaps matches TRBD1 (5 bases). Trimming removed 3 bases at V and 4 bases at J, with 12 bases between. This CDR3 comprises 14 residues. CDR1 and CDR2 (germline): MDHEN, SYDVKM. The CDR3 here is CASSFARDSYGYTF. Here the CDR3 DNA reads TGTGCCAGCAGTTTTGCTAGGGACTCCTATGGCTACACCTTC.

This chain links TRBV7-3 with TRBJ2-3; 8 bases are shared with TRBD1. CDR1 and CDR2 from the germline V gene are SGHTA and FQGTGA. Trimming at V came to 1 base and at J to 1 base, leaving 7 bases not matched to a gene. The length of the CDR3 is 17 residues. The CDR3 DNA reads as TGTGCCAGCAGCTTAAGGGGGCAGGGGGCTGGCACAGATACGCAGTATTTT. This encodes CASSLRGQGAGTDTQYF. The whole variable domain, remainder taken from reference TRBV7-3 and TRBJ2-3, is GAGVSQTPSNKVTEKGKYVELRCDPISGHTALYWYRQSLGQGPEFLIYFQGTGAADDSGLPNDRFFAVRPEGSVSTLKIQRTERGDSAVYLCASSLRGQGAGTDTQYFGPGTRLTVL.

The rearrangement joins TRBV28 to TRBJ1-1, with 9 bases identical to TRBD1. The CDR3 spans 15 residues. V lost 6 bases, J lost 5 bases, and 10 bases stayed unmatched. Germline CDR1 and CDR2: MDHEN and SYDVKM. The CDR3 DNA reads TGTGCCAGCAGGAATCCCCGAGGACAGGGGACTGAAGCTTTCTTT. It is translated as CASRNPRGQGTEAFF.

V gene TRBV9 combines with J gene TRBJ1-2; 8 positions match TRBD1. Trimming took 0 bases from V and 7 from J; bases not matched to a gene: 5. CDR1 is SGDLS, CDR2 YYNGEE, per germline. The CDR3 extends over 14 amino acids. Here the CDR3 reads CASSVGQGAVGYTF. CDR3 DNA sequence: TGTGCCAGCAGCGTAGGGCAGGGGGCTGTTGGCTACACCTTC. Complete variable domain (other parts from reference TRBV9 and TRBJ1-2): DSGVTQTPKHLITATGQRVTLRCSPRSGDLSVYWYQQSLDQGLQFLIQYYNGEERAKGNILERFSAQQFPDLHSELNLSSLELGDSALYFCASSVGQGAVGYTFGSGTRLTVV.

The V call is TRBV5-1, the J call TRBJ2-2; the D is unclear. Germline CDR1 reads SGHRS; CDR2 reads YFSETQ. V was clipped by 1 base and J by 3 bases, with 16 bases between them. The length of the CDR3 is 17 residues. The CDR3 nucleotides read TGCGCCAGCAGCTTGTTACGTCGGCAGGCTTACACCGGGGAGCTGTTTTTT. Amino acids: CASSLLRRQAYTGELFF.

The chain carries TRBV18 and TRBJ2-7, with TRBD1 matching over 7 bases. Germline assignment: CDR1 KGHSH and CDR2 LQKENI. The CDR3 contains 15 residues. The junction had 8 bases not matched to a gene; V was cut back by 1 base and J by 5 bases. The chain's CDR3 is CASSPQAQGYDEQYF. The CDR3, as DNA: TGTGCCAGCTCACCACAGGCACAGGGGTATGACGAGCAGTACTTC.